This T cell receptor (beta chain) was found in a study of prognosis after radiotherapy for stage I lung cancer. At the level of the study: Among the non-small cell lung cancer patients, all were considered medically inoperable.

The study, taken as a whole, reports: After stereotactic body radiation therapy, patients with later distant metastases showed lower Shannon entropy.

V lost 7 bases and J lost 6, with 16 bases in between. CDR1 is MNHNS, CDR2 SASEGT, per germline. The CDR3 spans 13 residues. Regarding this clonotype: Its cognate antigen is unknown.

By two-round multiplex PCR, the TCR beta CDR3 was amplified from genomic DNA. Used in first-round PCR were primers specific to each TRBV and TRBJ gene. TCRdb re-called the multiplex PCR reads with MiXCR, one entry per CDR3 protein. This table holds roughly 25,000 distinct CDR3 sequences, approximately 44% found once. The gene calls are TRBV6-1 and TRBJ2-7; D remains unclear. The material was PBMCs, obtained before or after stereotactic body radiation therapy (not recorded which). The clonotype comes from a donor older than 45 with non-small cell lung cancer. Here the CDR3 reads CASIKIHASEQYF. CDR3 DNA sequence: TGTGCCAGCATTAAGATACATGCCAGCGAGCAGTACTTC.